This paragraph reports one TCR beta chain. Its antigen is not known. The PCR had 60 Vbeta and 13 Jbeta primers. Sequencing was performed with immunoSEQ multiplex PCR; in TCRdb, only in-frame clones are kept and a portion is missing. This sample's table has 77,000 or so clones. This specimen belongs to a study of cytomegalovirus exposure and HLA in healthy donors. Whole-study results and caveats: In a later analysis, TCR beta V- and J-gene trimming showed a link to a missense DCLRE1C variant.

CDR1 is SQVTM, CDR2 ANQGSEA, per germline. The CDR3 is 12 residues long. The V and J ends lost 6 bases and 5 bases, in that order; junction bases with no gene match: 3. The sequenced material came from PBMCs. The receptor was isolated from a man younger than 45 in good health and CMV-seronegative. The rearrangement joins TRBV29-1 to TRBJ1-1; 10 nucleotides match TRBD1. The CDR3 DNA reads TGCAGCGTCGACAGGGGGCGGACTGAAGCTTTCTTT. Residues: CSVDRGRTEAFF.